A selection of T cell receptor beta chains follows, all from one sample in a study of blood T cell repertoires in COVID-19. TCRdb's table, derived via immunoSEQ multiplex PCR, lists solely in-frame clones and lacks some. Among roughly 130,000 clones, roughly nine tenths were seen once, and the ten largest hold around 2.3%. Sequencing was performed on peripheral blood. These TCRs come from a human donor with COVID-19, enrolled during active disease. The donor label of this sample is uncertain. CDR3s include the opening cysteine and the closing phenylalanine or tryptophan. The D gene is left open where the match is weak. Some rows have no size entry. The others give once, few or many, or a class for an expanded clone.

TRBV19	NA	TRBD1	TRBJ2-3	TGTGCCAGTAGTACGACTACACAGGGGGCGCGTGTAGATACGCAGTATTTT	CASSTTTQGARVDTQYF
TRBV7-2	NA	TRBD1	TRBJ1-2	TGTGCCAGCAGCTTAGCGCCGGGGACAGCTAACTATGGCTACACCTTC	CASSLAPGTANYGYTF
TRBV6-6	NA	NA	TRBJ1-5	TGTGCCAGCAGTCTGACGGACATTAATCAGCCCCAGCATTTT	CASSLTDINQPQHF
TRBV9	once	NA	TRBJ1-2	TGTGCCAGCAGCGTACAGGACTATGGCTACACCTTC	CASSVQDYGYTF
TRBV15	NA	NA	TRBJ2-3	TGTGCCACCAGCAGAGAGGACTCCTCGAACACAGATACGCAGTATTTT	CATSREDSSNTDTQYF
TRBV5-1	many	NA	TRBJ2-3	TGCGCCAGCAGCCAGACTAGTGGAGGGGGCACAGATACGCAGTATTTT	CASSQTSGGGTDTQYF
TRBV9	NA	TRBD1	TRBJ2-7	TGTGCCAGCAGCGTAGGAGGGGGCACCTACTACGAGCAGTACTTC	CASSVGGGTYYEQYF
TRBV6-5	NA	TRBD2	TRBJ2-1	TGTGCCAGCAGCCTTACTAGCGGGGTTGAGCAGTTCTTC	CASSLTSGVEQFF
TRBV27	NA	TRBD1	TRBJ1-2	TGTGCCAGCAGTTTTAGGACAGGGAACGGCTACACCTTC	CASSFRTGNGYTF
TRBV4-1	NA	NA	TRBJ2-1	TGCGCCAGCAGCCAAGATCGAAATAGCCGATACCAGTTCTTC	CASSQDRNSRYQFF
TRBV29-1	NA	TRBD1	TRBJ1-2	TGCAGCGTGCCCCAACAGGGGAGGAGTGGCTACACCTTC	CSVPQQGRSGYTF
TRBV7-2	few	NA	TRBJ1-6	TGTGCCAGCAGCTCCATCAGGGATTCACCCCTCCACTTT	CASSSIRDSPLHF
TRBV6-5	NA	TRBD1	TRBJ1-2	TGTGCCAGCAGTTTCCCCGGGACAGGGGGTTTTGGCTACACCTTC	CASSFPGTGGFGYTF
TRBV19	NA	NA	TRBJ2-2	TGTGCCAGTAGTATTAACGGAGCCTTCTCGAACACCGGGGAGCTGTTTTTT	CASSINGAFSNTGELFF
TRBV5-4	NA	TRBD1	TRBJ1-3	TGTGCCAGCAGCTTGGTAACAGGGGCTGGAAACACCATATATTTT	CASSLVTGAGNTIYF
TRBV5-1	NA	NA	TRBJ2-3	TGCGCCAGCAGCTCGCTCCTGACTGGAGACACAGATACGCAGTATTTT	CASSSLLTGDTDTQYF
TRBV5-1	NA	NA	TRBJ2-7	TGCGCCAGCAGCTTTTTGGTAGGGAGCTCCTACGAGCAGTACTTC	CASSFLVGSSYEQYF
TRBV5-5	NA	NA	TRBJ1-3	TGTGCCAGCAGCTTGGCCGACATTCACTCTGGAAACACCATATATTTT	CASSLADIHSGNTIYF
TRBV19	NA	NA	TRBJ2-1	TGTGCCAGTAGTATATCCCTAAACTCCTACAATGAGCAGTTCTTC	CASSISLNSYNEQFF
TRBV12-3/TRBV12-4	NA	NA	TRBJ1-4	TGTGCCAGCAGTTTGAGTGAAAAACTGTTTTTT	CASSLSEKLFF
TRBV30	NA	NA	TRBJ2-5	TGTGCCTGGAGTCCCTGGGTAGCGGAAGAGACCCAGTACTTC	CAWSPWVAEETQYF
TRBV27	once	NA	TRBJ1-5	TGTGCCAGCAGTAATGTATACAATCAGCCCCAGCATTTT	CASSNVYNQPQHF
TRBV13	NA	NA	TRBJ1-1	TGTGCCAGCAGCCCAAATACTGAAGCTTTCTTT	CASSPNTEAFF
TRBV29-1	once	TRBD1	TRBJ2-2	TGCAGCGTTGATGAGGGACAGGGGGCGCTCACCGGGGAGCTGTTTTTT	CSVDEGQGALTGELFF
TRBV6-5	NA	TRBD1	TRBJ1-1	TGTGCCAGCTCGAACCCGGACAGGGGGCCAACTGAAGCTTTCTTT	CASSNPDRGPTEAFF
TRBV7-9	NA	NA	TRBJ1-3	TGTGCCAGCAGCCTCCCCTCCCCTGGAAACACCATATATTTT	CASSLPSPGNTIYF
TRBV10-3	NA	NA	TRBJ1-1	TGTGCCATCAGCGTCCGCGGGGATCTGGCTTTCTTT	CAISVRGDLAFF
TRBV19	NA	NA	TRBJ1-5	TGTGCCAGTAGTACCCTCAGGGGAGGCAATCAGCCCCAGCATTTT	CASSTLRGGNQPQHF
TRBV6-5	NA	NA	TRBJ2-7	TGTGCCAGCAGTTACCTCTTTGGGGAAGGGGACGAGCAGTACTTC	CASSYLFGEGDEQYF
TRBV6-5	NA	TRBD1	TRBJ2-3	TGTGCCAGCAGTTACGCCCGGACAGGTGACACAGATACGCAGTATTTT	CASSYARTGDTDTQYF
TRBV30	once	TRBD2	TRBJ2-1	TGTGCCTGGAGCGAAAATAGCGGGAGGTACAATGAGCAGTTCTTC	CAWSENSGRYNEQFF
TRBV11-3	once	NA	TRBJ2-2	TGTGCCAGCAGCTTAGTTGGGGATCGGAGAGGGCCCGGGGAGCTGTTTTTT	CASSLVGDRRGPGELFF
TRBV29-1	NA	NA	TRBJ2-7	TGCAGCGTTGAAGGCCGGTACGAGCAGTACTTC	CSVEGRYEQYF
TRBV7-2	NA	TRBD2	TRBJ2-5	TGTGCCAGCAGCCCGAGCCGGACTGGGAGGGGAGAGACCCAGTACTTC	CASSPSRTGRGETQYF
TRBV15	NA	NA	TRBJ1-1	TGTGCCACCAGCCACAGTCCGGACACTGAAGCTTTCTTT	CATSHSPDTEAFF
TRBV6-5	NA	NA	TRBJ1-1	TGTGCCAGCAGATCCGGGTCGGTCACTGAAGCTTTCTTT	CASRSGSVTEAFF
TRBV5-1	NA	NA	TRBJ2-1	TGCGCCAGCAGCTTAGGACAACAGGGATATGAGCAGTTCTTC	CASSLGQQGYEQFF